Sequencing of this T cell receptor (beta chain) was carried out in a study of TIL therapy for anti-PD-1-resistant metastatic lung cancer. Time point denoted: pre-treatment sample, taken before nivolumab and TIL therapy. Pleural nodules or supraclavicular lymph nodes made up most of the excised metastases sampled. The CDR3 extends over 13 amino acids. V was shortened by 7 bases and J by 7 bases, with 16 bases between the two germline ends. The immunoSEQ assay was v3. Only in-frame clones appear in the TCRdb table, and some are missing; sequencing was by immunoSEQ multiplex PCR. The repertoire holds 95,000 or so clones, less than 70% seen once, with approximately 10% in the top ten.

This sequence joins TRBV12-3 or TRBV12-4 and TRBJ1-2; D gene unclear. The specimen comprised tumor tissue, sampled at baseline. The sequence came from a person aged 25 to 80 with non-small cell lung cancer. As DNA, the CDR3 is TGTGCCAGCACCCCTCGCCCGGAAGCTGGCTACACCTTC. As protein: CASTPRPEAGYTF.